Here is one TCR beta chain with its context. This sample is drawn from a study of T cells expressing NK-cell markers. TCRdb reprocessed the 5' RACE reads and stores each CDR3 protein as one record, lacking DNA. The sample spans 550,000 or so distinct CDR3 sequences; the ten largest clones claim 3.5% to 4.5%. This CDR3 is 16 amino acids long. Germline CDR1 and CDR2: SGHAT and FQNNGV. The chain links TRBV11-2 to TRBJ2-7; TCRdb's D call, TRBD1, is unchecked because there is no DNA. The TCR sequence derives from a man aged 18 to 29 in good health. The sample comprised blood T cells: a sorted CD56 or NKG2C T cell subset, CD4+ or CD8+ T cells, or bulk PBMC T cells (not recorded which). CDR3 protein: CASSLLSLGTGDEQYF.